This TCR beta chain was identified in a study of blood T cells in healthy people across ages. This clonotype has ten or more counts. Primed by a sample-barcoded 5' primer and a J-beta primer mix, a second PCR proceeded for roughly 7 to 12 cycles. TCRdb reprocessed the 5' RACE reads via MiXCR and lists one record per CDR3 protein. The table has hundreds of thousands of distinct CDR3 sequences, about a third seen once; the top ten hold roughly 14%. There are 15 residues in the CDR3. V lost 5 bases and J 8 bases, leaving 19 bases between the germline ends. Per the germline V gene, CDR1 is SGHTA and CDR2 is FQGNSA.

The sequenced sample was blood. This receptor was obtained from a woman older than 75 in good health. The chain carries TRBV7-2 and TRBJ2-1; D unresolved. The CDR3 is CASSPSGVQSYEQFF. The CDR3 DNA reads TGTGCCAGCAGCCCGAGTGGGGTCCAGAGTTATGAGCAGTTCTTC.